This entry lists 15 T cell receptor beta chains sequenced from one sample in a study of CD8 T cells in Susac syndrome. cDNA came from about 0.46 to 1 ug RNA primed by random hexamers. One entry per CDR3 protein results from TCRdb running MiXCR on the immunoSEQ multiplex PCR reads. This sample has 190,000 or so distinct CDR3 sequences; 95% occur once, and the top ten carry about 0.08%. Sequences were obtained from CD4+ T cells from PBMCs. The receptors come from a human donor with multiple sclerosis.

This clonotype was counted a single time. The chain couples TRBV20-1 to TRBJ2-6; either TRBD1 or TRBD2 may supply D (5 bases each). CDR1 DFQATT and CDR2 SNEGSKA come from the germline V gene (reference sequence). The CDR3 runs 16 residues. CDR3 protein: CGGRAGTPSGANVLTF. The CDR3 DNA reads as TGCGGGGGTAGGGCAGGAACCCCCTCTGGGGCCAACGTCCTGACTTTC.

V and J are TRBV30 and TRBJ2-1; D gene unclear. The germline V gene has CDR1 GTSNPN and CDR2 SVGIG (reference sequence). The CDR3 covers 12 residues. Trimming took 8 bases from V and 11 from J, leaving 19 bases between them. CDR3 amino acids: CALIPNGMQQFF. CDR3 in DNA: TGTGCCCTAATTCCTAACGGTATGCAGCAGTTCTTC.

CDR3 bases: TGTGCCACCAGCAGGGAACCGGGACAGGGGGCTTCACCCCTCCACTTT. This codes for CATSREPGQGASPLHF. J is TRBJ1-6 and V is TRBV15; 12 nucleotides line up with TRBD1. The CDR3 has 16 residues. V lost 3 bases to trimming and J lost 9 bases; unmatched junction nucleotides: 6. Germline V lookup: CDR1 LNHNV, CDR2 YYDKDF (reference sequence).

The CDR3 bases are TGCGCCAGCAACCCCCCGGGTGGGGATGAGCAGTTCTTC. Protein sequence: CASNPPGGDEQFF. The J gene is TRBJ2-1, the V gene TRBV5-1, with no clear D. Germline CDR1 reads SGHRS; CDR2 reads YFSETQ. This CDR3 has 13 residues. With 6 bases removed from V and 8 bases from J, the gap between germline ends came to 15 bases.

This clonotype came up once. Here the CDR3 DNA reads TGTGCCTGGAGTAACGGACAGGGGAGCCCCAATGAGCAGTTCTTC. This gives the protein CAWSNGQGSPNEQFF. The chain employs TRBV30 and TRBJ2-1; 9 positions match TRBD1. Losses at the gene ends were 2 bases for V and 6 bases for J; bases not matched to a gene: 8. This CDR3 has 15 residues. Germline-derived CDR1 and CDR2 are GTSNPN and SVGIG (reference sequence).

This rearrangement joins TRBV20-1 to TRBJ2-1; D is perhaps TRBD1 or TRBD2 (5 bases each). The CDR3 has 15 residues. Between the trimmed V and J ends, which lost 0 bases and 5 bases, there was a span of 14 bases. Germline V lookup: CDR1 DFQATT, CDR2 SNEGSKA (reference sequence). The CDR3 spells CSARDHGRDDNEQFF. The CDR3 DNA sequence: TGCAGTGCTAGAGATCACGGACGGGACGACAATGAGCAGTTCTTC.

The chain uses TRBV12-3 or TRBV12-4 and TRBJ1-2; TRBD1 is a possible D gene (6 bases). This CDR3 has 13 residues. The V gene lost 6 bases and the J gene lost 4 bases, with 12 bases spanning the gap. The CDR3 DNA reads TGTGCCAGCAGCAGACAGGCGCCCTATGGCTACACCTTC. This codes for CASSRQAPYGYTF.

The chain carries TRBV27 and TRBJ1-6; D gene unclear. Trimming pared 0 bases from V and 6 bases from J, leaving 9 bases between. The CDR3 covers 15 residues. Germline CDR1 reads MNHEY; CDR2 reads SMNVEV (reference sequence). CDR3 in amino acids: CASSLSDNSNSPLHF. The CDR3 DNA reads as TGTGCCAGCAGTTTATCAGACAACTCTAATTCACCCCTCCACTTT.

In nucleotides, the CDR3 is TGTGCCAGCAGCCAGGACCCGGGACCGGGAGAGACCCAGTACTTC. It translates to CASSQDPGPGETQYF. The chain recombines TRBV7-9 with TRBJ2-5, with D possibly being TRBD1 or TRBD2 (5 bases each). V shed 5 bases and J shed 4 bases, with 17 bases lying between them. The CDR3 sequence is 15 residues long. Germline V gives CDR1 SEHNR, CDR2 FQNEAQ (reference sequence).

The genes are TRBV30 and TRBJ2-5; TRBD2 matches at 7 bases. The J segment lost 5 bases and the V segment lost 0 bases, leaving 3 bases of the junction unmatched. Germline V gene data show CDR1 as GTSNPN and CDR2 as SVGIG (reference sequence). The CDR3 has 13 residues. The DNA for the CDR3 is TGTGCCTGGAGTGTAAATAGCGGGGAGACCCAGTACTTC. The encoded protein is CAWSVNSGETQYF.

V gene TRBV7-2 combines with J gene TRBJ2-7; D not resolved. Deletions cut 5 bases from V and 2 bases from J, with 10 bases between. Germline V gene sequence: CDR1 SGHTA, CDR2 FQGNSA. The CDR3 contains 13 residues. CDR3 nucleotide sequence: TGTGCCAGCAGCGCAGCCTCCACCTACGAGCAGTACGTC. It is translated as CASSAASTYEQYV.

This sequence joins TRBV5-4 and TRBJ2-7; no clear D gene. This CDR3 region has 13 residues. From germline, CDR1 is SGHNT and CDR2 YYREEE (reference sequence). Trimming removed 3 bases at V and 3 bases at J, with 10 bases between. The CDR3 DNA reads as TGTGCCAGCAGCTCCGGGCCCGACTACGAGCAGTACGTC. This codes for CASSSGPDYEQYV.

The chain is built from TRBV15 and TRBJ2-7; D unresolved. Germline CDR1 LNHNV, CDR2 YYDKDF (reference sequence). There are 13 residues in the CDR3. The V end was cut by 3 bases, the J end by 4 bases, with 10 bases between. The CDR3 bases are TGTGCCACCAGCAGGGACGCAGGTTACGAGCAGTACGTC. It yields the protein CATSRDAGYEQYV.

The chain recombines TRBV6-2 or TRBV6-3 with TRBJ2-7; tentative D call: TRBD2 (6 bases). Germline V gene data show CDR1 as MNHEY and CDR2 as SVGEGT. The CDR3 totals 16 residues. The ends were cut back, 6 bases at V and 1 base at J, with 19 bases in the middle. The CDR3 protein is CASRSGGILSSYEQYV. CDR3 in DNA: TGTGCCAGCAGGTCCGGAGGGATTCTGAGTTCCTACGAGCAGTACGTC.

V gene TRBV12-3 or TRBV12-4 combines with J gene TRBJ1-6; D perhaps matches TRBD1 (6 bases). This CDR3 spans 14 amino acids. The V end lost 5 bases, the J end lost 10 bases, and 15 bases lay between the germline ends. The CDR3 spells CASSTGIGESPLHF. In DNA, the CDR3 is TGTGCCAGCAGTACAGGGATCGGAGAGTCACCCCTCCACTTT.